What follows are 32 T cell receptor beta chains derived from one specimen sequenced in a study of T-cell reconstitution after alpha-beta-depleted transplantation in children. Construction of the TCRbeta library involved unique molecular identifiers. TCRdb redid the calling of the PCR reads with MiXCR, one entry per CDR3 protein. Altogether almost 250,000 distinct CDR3 sequences are present, roughly 23% being singletons, with the ten largest covering roughly 2.7%. The sequencing used PBMCs, collected before TCRalphabeta/CD19-depleted stem cell transplant. The source of these receptors is a girl aged 2-10 years with Fanconi anemia, due to receive a stem cell transplant.

This clonotype occurred a few times. The chain joins TRBV4-2 to TRBJ2-3; 12 bases map to TRBD2. Germline V gives CDR1 LGHNA, CDR2 YNFKEQ. The CDR3 consists of 17 residues. The J segment lost 3 bases and the V segment lost 4 bases, leaving 8 bases of the junction unmatched. The CDR3 sequence: CASSPGLAGYLTDTQYF. CDR3 nucleotides: TGTGCCAGCAGCCCCGGACTAGCGGGATATTTAACAGATACGCAGTATTTT.

A remark on this clonotype: A much larger clone is a single base away; this may be a read error. The chain employs TRBV5-1 and TRBJ2-7, with a weak D call TRBD1 (5 bases). The germline V gene has CDR1 SGHRS and CDR2 YFSETQ. The CDR3 totals 15 residues. The CDR3 coding sequence is TGCGCCAGCGGCTTTGAGCTAGGACATATCTACGAGCAGTACTTC. The encoded protein is CASGFELGHIYEQYF.

This clonotype was observed at least ten times. The V call is TRBV20-1, the J call TRBJ2-1, with no clear D. The V gene lost 3 bases and the J gene lost 4 bases, with 1 base spanning the gap. Germline loops: CDR1 DFQATT, CDR2 SNEGSKA (reference sequence). The CDR3 has 10 amino acids. DNA for the CDR3: TGCAGTGCTAGGTACAATGAGCAGTTCTTC. The encoded protein is CSARYNEQFF.

This clonotype was detected ten times or more. V and J are TRBV20-1 and TRBJ1-2, with D perhaps matching TRBD1 (6 bases). V lost 3 bases and J lost 1, with 12 bases in between. This CDR3 is built from 14 residues. The germline V gene has CDR1 DFQATT and CDR2 SNEGSKA (reference sequence). CDR3 region: CSASWGAFNYGYTF. The CDR3 DNA sequence: TGCAGTGCTAGTTGGGGGGCCTTTAACTATGGCTACACCTTC.

This clonotype has ten or more counts. In nucleotides, the CDR3 is TGTGCCAGCTCACCCCTGGAGACCCAGTACTTC. Its protein product is CASSPLETQYF. The genes are TRBV18 and TRBJ2-5; D is uncertain. In germline, CDR1 is KGHSH, CDR2 LQKENI. CDR3 size: 11 residues. Trimming stripped 3 bases from V and 5 bases from J, with 4 bases between.

The sample holds many counts of this clonotype. The chain links TRBV5-6 to TRBJ2-7; tentative D call: TRBD2 (7 bases). Trimming pared 0 bases from V and 5 bases from J, leaving 9 bases between. CDR3 length: 13 amino acids. Germline V gene lookup returns CDR1 SGHDT and CDR2 YYEEEE. The CDR3 spells CASSLVGGDEQYF. In nucleotides, the CDR3 is TGTGCCAGCAGCTTGGTAGGGGGGGACGAGCAGTACTTC.

This clonotype was counted many times. This chain joins TRBV29-1 and TRBJ2-7; either TRBD1 or TRBD2 may fit D (5 bases each). This CDR3 contains 16 residues. V lost 6 bases, J lost 2 bases, and 23 bases lay in between. CDR1 is SQVTM, CDR2 ANQGSEA, per germline. The chain's CDR3 is CSVIRPGPRSPYEQYF. CDR3 nucleotide sequence: TGCAGCGTGATCCGACCGGGACCCCGTAGCCCCTACGAGCAGTACTTC.

This clonotype was seen only a few times. The V and J genes are TRBV15 and TRBJ2-7, with D unclear. V lost 6 bases, J lost 4 bases, and 13 bases lay in between. Per the germline V gene, CDR1 is LNHNV and CDR2 is YYDKDF (reference sequence). CDR3 length: 13 residues. CDR3 sequence: CATRSLSGYEQYF. CDR3 sequence (DNA): TGTGCCACCAGAAGTTTATCAGGATACGAGCAGTACTTC.

The rearrangement uses TRBV28 and TRBJ2-6, with 8 bases fitting TRBD2. V lost 6 bases to trimming and J lost 1 base; unmatched junction nucleotides: 5. The CDR3 extends over 16 amino acids. Germline CDR1 is MDHEN and CDR2 is SYDVKM. The CDR3 region has the DNA TGTGCCAGCAGCAGGCGCGGGGGGTCTGGGGCCAACGTCCTGACTTTC. This gives the protein CASSRRGGSGANVLTF.

The gene calls are TRBV6-1 and TRBJ2-7; 10 bases align to TRBD1. With 2 bases clipped from V and 0 bases from J, the junction kept 13 bases outside the gene matches. This CDR3 is 19 amino acids long. Germline CDR1 reads MNHNS; CDR2 reads SASEGT. The CDR3 spells CASSENWLIGTGASYEQYF. CDR3 sequence (DNA): TGTGCCAGCAGTGAAAACTGGCTGATAGGGACAGGGGCCTCCTACGAGCAGTACTTC.

CDR3 amino acids: CASSLGPSQETQYF. CDR3 DNA sequence: TGTGCCAGCAGCCTGGGGCCGAGCCAAGAGACCCAGTACTTC. This chain links TRBV7-3 with TRBJ2-5, with a weak D call TRBD1 (5 bases). This CDR3 region has 14 residues. V lost 5 bases and J lost 1, with 11 bases in between. Germline V gene lookup returns CDR1 SGHTA and CDR2 FQGTGA.

This clonotype appeared a few times. V gene TRBV12-3 or TRBV12-4 combines with J gene TRBJ1-2; TRBD1 is a possible D gene (6 bases). The CDR3 is made up of 15 amino acids. The ends were cut back, 5 bases at V and 3 bases at J, with 16 bases in the middle. CDR3 DNA: TGTGCCAGCAGTCTCAACAGGGTCCGAGACTATGGCTACACCTTC. It encodes CASSLNRVRDYGYTF.

V is TRBV20-1 and J is TRBJ2-1; 8 bases are shared with TRBD2. Per the germline V gene, CDR1 is DFQATT and CDR2 is SNEGSKA (reference sequence). The V gene end was trimmed by 0 bases and the J gene end by 5 bases; junction bases not matched to a gene: 3. This CDR3 is built from 14 residues. The CDR3 loop is CSARDWREDNEQFF. DNA of the CDR3: TGCAGTGCTAGAGATTGGCGGGAGGACAATGAGCAGTTCTTC.

This clonotype showed up many times. J is TRBJ2-1 and V is TRBV12-3 or TRBV12-4; TRBD1 is a possible D gene (5 bases). The CDR3 totals 15 residues. V lost 6 bases and J 3 bases, leaving 15 bases between the germline ends. The CDR3 coding sequence is TGTGCCAGCAGCCTTGACAGTCCTATCTACAATGAGCAGTTCTTC. Translating it yields CASSLDSPIYNEQFF.

The chain recombines TRBV29-1 with TRBJ2-7; 15 nucleotides agree with TRBD2. The germline V gene has CDR1 SQVTM and CDR2 ANQGSEA. This CDR3 region has 14 residues. V lost 4 bases to trimming and J lost 2 bases; unmatched junction nucleotides: 0. The CDR3 DNA reads TGCAGCGTTGGGACTAGCGGGGGGGCCTACGAGCAGTACTTC. Protein sequence: CSVGTSGGAYEQYF.

In this sample, this clonotype turned up many times. The chain employs TRBV28 and TRBJ2-5; no clear D. This CDR3 is built from 15 residues. Germline V gene lookup returns CDR1 MDHEN and CDR2 SYDVKM. V dropped 5 bases and J dropped 4 bases, with 17 bases sitting between them. In DNA, the CDR3 is TGTGCCAGCAGTCGCCCACTTCAATCGATAGAGACCCAGTACTTC. This gives the protein CASSRPLQSIETQYF.

The chain links TRBV5-1 to TRBJ2-7; D tentatively reads TRBD1 or TRBD2 (5 bases each). Trimming took 7 bases from V and 2 from J, leaving 16 bases between them. The CDR3 length is 14 residues. Germline CDR1 SGHRS, CDR2 YFSETQ. CDR3 in DNA: TGCGCCAGCGGCGACCGGGACGCAACCTACGAGCAGTACTTC. Protein product: CASGDRDATYEQYF. Full variable domain (rest looked up from reference TRBV5-1 and TRBJ2-7): KAGVTQTPRYLIKTRGQQVTLSCSPISGHRSVSWYQQTPGQGLQFLFEYFSETQRNKGNFPGRFSGRQFSNSRSEMNVSTLELGDSALYLCASGDRDATYEQYFGPGTRLTVT.

The rearrangement links TRBV7-2 to TRBJ1-1; D remains unclear. The V gene's germline CDR1 is SGHTA and CDR2 FQGNSA. This CDR3 contains 11 residues. Trimming shortened V by 1 base and J by 6 bases, and 3 bases separated the two germline ends. The CDR3 loop is CASSLVSEAFF. Written as DNA, the CDR3 is TGTGCCAGCAGCTTAGTTTCTGAAGCTTTCTTT.

The chain recombines TRBV11-1 with TRBJ2-7; TRBD2 aligns across 10 bases. The J segment lost 0 bases and the V segment lost 5 bases, leaving 19 bases of the junction unmatched. CDR3 length equals 20 residues. CDR1 and CDR2 from the germline V gene are SGHAT and FQDESV (reference sequence). The CDR3 DNA reads TGTGCCAGCAGCCCAAGCTTATATCCGATTAGCGGGGGGTCCTCCTACGAGCAGTACTTC. Encoded protein: CASSPSLYPISGGSSYEQYF.

This chain joins TRBV7-6 and TRBJ1-1; D ambiguous. The CDR3 runs to 14 residues. Germline V gives CDR1 SGHVS, CDR2 FNYEAQ. V was clipped by 1 base and J by 4 bases, with 10 bases between them. The CDR3: CASSLEVRGTEAFF. CDR3 sequence (DNA): TGTGCCAGCAGCTTAGAGGTCCGGGGCACTGAAGCTTTCTTT.

At least ten counts were recorded for this clonotype. The chain combines TRBV20-1 with TRBJ2-1; D is uncertain. The CDR3 sequence is 14 residues long. The V and J ends lost 3 bases and 7 bases respectively, with 16 bases between them. Germline assignment: CDR1 DFQATT and CDR2 SNEGSKA (reference sequence). This CDR3 is CSASLWSGANEQFF. In DNA, the CDR3 is TGCAGTGCTAGTCTGTGGTCGGGCGCGAATGAGCAGTTCTTC.

The genes are TRBV20-1 and TRBJ2-5; possibly TRBD1 or TRBD2 for D (7 bases each). Germline V gene sequence: CDR1 DFQATT, CDR2 SNEGSKA (reference sequence). This CDR3 has 17 amino acids. V was shortened by 4 bases and J by 5 bases, with 26 bases between the two germline ends. CDR3 amino acids: CSATEGGAGGMMETQYF. CDR3 DNA: TGCAGTGCTACGGAAGGGGGGGCAGGGGGAATGATGGAGACCCAGTACTTC.

The sample holds many counts of this clonotype. This chain uses TRBV29-1 with TRBJ2-3, with a tentative D call TRBD1 (6 bases). Germline CDR1 and CDR2: SQVTM and ANQGSEA. Trimming stripped 5 bases from V and 5 bases from J, with 17 bases between. The CDR3 contains 14 residues. CDR3 sequence (DNA): TGCAGCGTTAGGGGTCGGACAGCTTTAGATACGCAGTATTTT. Translation: CSVRGRTALDTQYF.

The chain employs TRBV7-7 and TRBJ2-5, with 13 bases identical to TRBD2. The CDR3 loop spans 15 amino acids. Germline CDR1 is SSHAT and CDR2 is FNYEAQ (reference sequence). J was trimmed by 3 bases and V by 5 bases; bases with no gene match: 3. The CDR3 spells CASSTLAGGEETQYF. The CDR3 DNA is TGTGCCAGCAGCACACTAGCGGGGGGGGAAGAGACCCAGTACTTC. The full variable domain, with the rest looked up from reference TRBV7-7 and TRBJ2-5, is GAGVSQSPRYKVTKRGQDVTLRCDPISSHATLYWYQQALGQGPEFLTYFNYEAQPDKSGLPSDRFSAERPEGSISTLTIQRTEQRDSAMYRCASSTLAGGEETQYFGPGTRLLVL.

The chain employs TRBV3-1 and TRBJ2-1; 7 nucleotides match TRBD1. This CDR3 region has 18 residues. V trimming: 2 bases; J trimming: 8 bases; junction bases outside the gene matches: 18. In germline, CDR1 is LGHDT, CDR2 YNNKEL (reference sequence). The CDR3 is CASSQWLGGPPIQYEQFF. Written as DNA, the CDR3 is TGTGCCAGCAGCCAATGGCTAGGGGGCCCCCCAATCCAATATGAGCAGTTCTTC.

This clonotype was seen repeatedly, ten times or more. The rearrangement joins TRBV13 to TRBJ2-7; 7 positions agree with TRBD1. The CDR3 has 14 residues. Germline trimming cut 2 bases from V and 6 bases from J; bases unmatched to any gene: 7. The germline V gene has CDR1 PRHDT and CDR2 FYEKMQ (reference sequence). The DNA of the CDR3 is TGTGCCAGCAGCTTATACCGACAGGGACCCGAGCAGTACTTC. Translation gives CASSLYRQGPEQYF.

This clonotype was detected a few times. The genes are TRBV7-6 and TRBJ2-2; 9 bases are a match to TRBD1. The CDR3 covers 20 residues. Germline V gene lookup returns CDR1 SGHVS and CDR2 FNYEAQ. Unmatched junction bases numbered 12, after V lost 1 base and J lost 0 bases. The CDR3 region has the DNA TGTGCCAGCAGCTTAGATCCTGCATTGGGACAGGGACCGAACACCGGGGAGCTGTTTTTT. Protein: CASSLDPALGQGPNTGELFF.

This clonotype was observed many times. This chain connects TRBV29-1 to TRBJ2-5, with D possibly matching TRBD2 (6 bases). This CDR3 spans 13 amino acids. Trimming pared 3 bases from V and 5 bases from J, leaving 13 bases between. Germline V lookup: CDR1 SQVTM, CDR2 ANQGSEA. The CDR3, as DNA: TGCAGCGTTGACAGGGAGGTAGGGGAGACCCAGTACTTC. Its protein is CSVDREVGETQYF.

The chain has TRBV20-1 and TRBJ1-1; no clear D. CDR1 DFQATT and CDR2 SNEGSKA come from the germline V gene (reference sequence). The CDR3 loop spans 12 amino acids. CDR3: CRASTGDTEAFF. CDR3 coding DNA: TGCAGAGCTTCGACCGGGGACACTGAAGCTTTCTTT.

This clonotype has at least ten counts. The rearrangement uses TRBV29-1 and TRBJ2-1; 10 bases fit TRBD2. Germline V gene sequence: CDR1 SQVTM, CDR2 ANQGSEA. The V and J ends lost 7 bases and 2 bases, in that order; junction bases with no gene match: 8. The CDR3 has 15 residues. The CDR3 sequence is CSAEALAGAYNEQFF. CDR3 nucleotide sequence: TGCAGCGCCGAGGCCCTAGCGGGGGCCTACAATGAGCAGTTCTTC.

Ten or more counts support this clonotype. The chain recombines TRBV28 with TRBJ2-7; no firm D call. The CDR3 is made up of 13 amino acids. Germline V lookup: CDR1 MDHEN, CDR2 SYDVKM. Trimming removed 10 bases from V and 1 base from J, with 14 bases in between. Written as DNA, the CDR3 is TGTGCCACCGACGGGCACCTTTCCTACGAGCAGTACTTC. Its protein is CATDGHLSYEQYF. The whole variable domain, filled in from reference TRBV28 and TRBJ2-7, reads DVKVTQSSRYLVKRTGEKVFLECVQDMDHENMFWYRQDPGLGLRLIYFSYDVKMKEKGDIPEGYSVSREKKERFSLILESASTNQTSMYLCATDGHLSYEQYFGPGTRLTVT.

V usage is TRBV18 and J usage is TRBJ2-1, with D tentatively TRBD1 or TRBD2 (5 bases each). Germline V lookup: CDR1 KGHSH, CDR2 LQKENI. Trimming took 3 bases from V and 3 from J, leaving 12 bases between them. The CDR3 totals 15 residues. CDR3 region: CASSPRDRFYNEQFF. The CDR3 DNA reads as TGTGCCAGCTCACCCCGGGACCGGTTCTACAATGAGCAGTTCTTC.